This T cell receptor (beta chain) was captured by sequencing in a study of blood T cell repertoires in COVID-19. Trimming took off 1 base at V and 5 bases at J, with 17 bases between the two ends. The CDR3 spans 16 residues. CDR1 and CDR2 (germline): SNHLY, FYNNEI. The repertoire was sequenced with immunoSEQ multiplex PCR; TCRdb's copy has only in-frame clones and lacks some. The repertoire holds about 330,000 clones, about 90% seen once, with over 4.5% in the top ten. The receptor comes from a man younger than 45 who had recovered from COVID-19. Sequenced input: PBMCs or T cells enriched from blood (not recorded which). The rearrangement uses TRBV2 and TRBJ2-5; tentatively, D is TRBD2 (6 bases). Here the CDR3 DNA reads TGTGCCAGCAGTGAAGTTGTAGGGCTAGCGCGGGAGACCCAGTACTTC. Its translation is CASSEVVGLARETQYF. The variable domain in full, completed from reference TRBV2 and TRBJ2-5, reads EPEVTQTPSHQVTQMGQEVILRCVPISNHLYFYWYRQILGQKVEFLVSFYNNEISEKSEIFDDQFSVERPDGSNFTLKIRSTKLEDSAMYFCASSEVVGLARETQYFGPGTRLLVL.